These 26 T cell receptor beta chains were all obtained from the same sample, sequenced in a study of T-cell memory formation after mild COVID-19 (dated by TCRdb to the early 2020s). The receptor library was made with 5' RACE. Reads for this sample came from an Illumina NovaSeq 6000. TCRdb ran its own pipeline on the public reads, namely fastp trimming at Q25 and MiXCR clone calling, and kept in-frame beta chains. Every entry covers one CDR3 protein and lists the most common genes and DNA from its rows. The sample table contains around 140,000 distinct CDR3 sequences; only one count was recorded for 15% to 20% of them. The ten largest clones take up 2% to 2.5% of the sample. The sequencing sample was made of PBMCs or a T cell subset sorted from them (not recorded which). These receptors all come from an adult woman who had mild COVID-19 (a few samples of this study predate the infection). The sample titles of this study are shuffled in the database, so cell type and time point are left out; the donor was told from shared clones.

Ten or more counts support this clonotype. V is TRBV6-2 or TRBV6-3 and J is TRBJ2-5; TRBD2 aligns across 12 bases. This CDR3 contains 19 residues. Germline V CDR1 and CDR2: MNHEY, SVGEGT. V lost 2 bases and J lost 2; bases outside the gene matches: 12. The CDR3 protein is CASSYARKSGTSGQETQYF. CDR3 nucleotides: TGTGCCAGCAGTTACGCCAGAAAATCCGGGACTAGCGGGCAAGAGACCCAGTACTTC.

The rearrangement links TRBV12-3 or TRBV12-4 to TRBJ2-5; D is perhaps TRBD1 or TRBD2 (5 bases each). Trimming took 6 bases from V and 5 from J, leaving 19 bases between them. The CDR3 totals 15 residues. The CDR3, as DNA: TGTGCCAGCAGGCCAGGGACCGGCTATTCGGAGACCCAGTACTTC. Protein product: CASRPGTGYSETQYF.

This clonotype has a handful of counts. The gene calls are TRBV6-6 and TRBJ2-3; the D gene is possibly TRBD1 (6 bases). Trimming took off 7 bases at V and 5 bases at J, with 13 bases between the two ends. CDR1 is MNHNY and CDR2 is SVGAGI in the germline V gene (reference sequence). CDR3 length: 13 residues. CDR3 coding DNA: TGTGCCAGCAAAGGACAGAGCTTAGATACGCAGTATTTT. Translation: CASKGQSLDTQYF.

The chain couples TRBV24-1 to TRBJ2-2; 7 bases are shared with TRBD2. The J segment lost 7 bases and the V segment lost 9 bases, leaving 13 bases of the junction unmatched. The CDR3 is made up of 15 amino acids. Germline CDR1 reads KGHDR; CDR2 reads SFDVKD. CDR3 in DNA: TGTGCCACCGCTGGCAGCGGGAATACGATCGGGGAGCTGTTTTTT. Its translation: CATAGSGNTIGELFF.

The chain combines TRBV12-3 or TRBV12-4 with TRBJ2-3; D perhaps matches TRBD2 (6 bases). V was clipped by 6 bases and J by 3 bases, with 16 bases between them. The CDR3 runs 15 residues. DNA of the CDR3: TGTGCCAGCAGCCGCGGGGCAGGTCCGACAGATACGCAGTATTTT. It yields the protein CASSRGAGPTDTQYF.

The chain couples TRBV9 to TRBJ2-3; 7 bases align to TRBD2. CDR3 length: 18 residues. CDR1 and CDR2 (germline): SGDLS, YYNGEE. J was trimmed by 5 bases and V by 4 bases; bases with no gene match: 19. The CDR3 coding sequence is TGTGCCAGCAGCCCGCCTGGGGCCGGGACTACTAATCTAGATACGCAGTATTTT. It specifies CASSPPGAGTTNLDTQYF.

V usage is TRBV10-3 and J usage is TRBJ1-5, with a tentative D call TRBD1 (6 bases). The V gene lost 3 bases and the J gene lost 7 bases, with 19 bases spanning the gap. The germline gives CDR1 ENHRY, CDR2 SYGVKD. This CDR3 comprises 16 residues. The CDR3 coding sequence is TGTGCCATCAGTGATCCTTCCGAACAGGGTGGCCAGCCCCAGCATTTT. It codes for CAISDPSEQGGQPQHF.

V usage is TRBV5-1 and J usage is TRBJ2-7; 8 bases are a match to TRBD1. V shed 4 bases and J 6 bases; nucleotides not matched to a gene: 3. CDR3 length: 12 amino acids. Germline CDR1 is SGHRS and CDR2 is YFSETQ. The chain's CDR3 is CASSPTGAEQYF. Written as DNA, the CDR3 is TGCGCCAGCAGCCCGACAGGGGCCGAGCAGTACTTC.

Here the CDR3 DNA reads TGTGCCAGCAGCTTTTACGGACAGCGGGGAGAGACCCAGTACTTC. Translation gives CASSFYGQRGETQYF. This chain connects TRBV7-9 to TRBJ2-5, with D possibly being TRBD2 (7 bases). V was cut by 3 bases and J by 4 bases, with 15 bases left in between. Germline assignment: CDR1 SEHNR and CDR2 FQNEAQ (reference sequence). This CDR3 is built from 15 residues.

This clonotype has only a few counts. The chain employs TRBV20-1 and TRBJ2-1; D is undetermined. The germline CDR1 and CDR2 sequences are DFQATT and SNEGSKA (reference sequence). Trimming left V 4 bases short and J 0 bases short, with 13 bases between. The CDR3 has 15 residues. In nucleotides, the CDR3 is TGCAGTGCTATTTACGGCGAGAGCTCCTACAATGAGCAGTTCTTC. Amino acid sequence: CSAIYGESSYNEQFF.

The V call is TRBV7-9, the J call TRBJ2-3; D is undetermined. V lost 5 bases and J lost 5, with 5 bases in between. Looked up from germline, CDR1 is SEHNR and CDR2 is FQNEAQ (reference sequence). This CDR3 is built from 11 residues. The CDR3 DNA reads TGTGCCAGCAGCCCCAAAGATACGCAGTATTTT. Its protein product is CASSPKDTQYF.

This clonotype appeared a few times. This chain connects TRBV12-3 or TRBV12-4 to TRBJ2-3; 8 bases line up with TRBD1. CDR3 length: 13 amino acids. V lost 6 bases, J lost 6 bases, and 5 bases stayed unmatched. This CDR3 is CASRRTGPDTQYF. The CDR3 DNA is TGTGCCAGCAGAAGGACAGGGCCGGATACGCAGTATTTT.

This clonotype has a handful of counts. The V and J genes are TRBV7-9 and TRBJ2-7, with 10 nucleotides matching TRBD2. CDR3 length: 13 residues. Germline values: CDR1 SEHNR, CDR2 FQNEAQ (reference sequence). Losses at the gene ends were 8 bases for V and 5 bases for J; bases not matched to a gene: 6. The CDR3 spells CASCLAGENEQYF. Here the CDR3 DNA reads TGTGCCAGCTGCCTAGCGGGAGAGAACGAGCAGTACTTC.

CDR3 sequence (DNA): TGTGCCAGCAGCCAAGGGTTAGGTAACTATGGCTACACCTTC. This gives the protein CASSQGLGNYGYTF. This chain joins TRBV3-1 and TRBJ1-2; D is uncertain. The length of the CDR3 is 14 residues. The V gene lost 1 base and the J gene lost 1 base, with 7 bases spanning the gap. Germline CDR1 reads LGHDT; CDR2 reads YNNKEL (reference sequence).

This clonotype was recorded a few times. The chain carries TRBV5-4 and TRBJ1-5, with D hard to call. The ends were cut back, 0 bases at V and 6 bases at J, with 4 bases in the middle. Germline assignment: CDR1 SGHNT and CDR2 YYREEE (reference sequence). The CDR3 runs to 12 residues. This CDR3 reads CASSLEGQPQHF. The DNA for the CDR3 is TGTGCCAGCAGCTTGGAGGGTCAGCCCCAGCATTTT.

Concerning this clonotype: The junction shows a germline mismatch at one end, possibly a read error. The rearrangement links TRBV11-1 to TRBJ2-1; TRBD2 matches at 8 bases. Per the germline V gene, CDR1 is SGHAT and CDR2 is FQDESV (reference sequence). The CDR3 extends over 13 amino acids. CDR3 bases: TGTGCCAGCAGCTTAAGTTGGGGGACGGGAGGGAACTTC. This gives the protein CASSLSWGTGGNF.

This clonotype was counted only a few times. J is TRBJ2-6 and V is TRBV3-1; D unclear. The CDR3 covers 13 residues. The V gene's germline CDR1 is LGHDT and CDR2 YNNKEL (reference sequence). V lost 8 bases and J 0 bases, leaving 5 bases between the germline ends. This CDR3 is CASENSGANVLTF. The CDR3 DNA follows: TGTGCCAGCGAAAACTCTGGGGCCAACGTCCTGACTTTC.

CDR3 protein: CAVDRAQETQYF. The DNA of the CDR3 is TGTGCCGTGGACCGGGCCCAAGAGACCCAGTACTTC. The chain is built from TRBV24-1 and TRBJ2-5; D is undetermined. V was pared by 12 bases and J by 1 base, with 11 bases between. CDR3 length: 12 residues. Germline CDR1 is KGHDR and CDR2 is SFDVKD.

This clonotype has a count of ten or more. The V and J genes are TRBV9 and TRBJ2-7; D is unresolved. V shed 0 bases and J shed 1 base, with 8 bases lying between them. The germline V gene has CDR1 SGDLS and CDR2 YYNGEE. The CDR3 sequence is 14 residues long. The CDR3 region is CASSVVGTSYEQYF. The CDR3 DNA reads as TGTGCCAGCAGCGTAGTTGGCACATCCTACGAGCAGTACTTC.

This clonotype was seen more than once but under ten times. V and J are TRBV20-1 and TRBJ2-2; TRBD1 or TRBD2 may be the D gene (7 bases each). Trimming stripped 0 bases from V and 5 bases from J, with 13 bases between. The length of the CDR3 is 15 residues. In germline, CDR1 is DFQATT, CDR2 SNEGSKA (reference sequence). The CDR3 DNA is TGCAGTGCTAGAGATCCCAGGGGGGGGACCGGGGAGCTGTTTTTT. This encodes CSARDPRGGTGELFF.

A few counts support this clonotype. V is TRBV20-1 and J is TRBJ1-3; D is undetermined. The germline CDR1 and CDR2 sequences are DFQATT and SNEGSKA (reference sequence). Trimming shortened V by 4 bases and J by 0 bases, and 10 bases separated the two germline ends. CDR3 size: 14 residues. DNA of the CDR3: TGCAGTGCTAAGGCGGGCCGCTCTGGAAACACCATATATTTT. Its translation is CSAKAGRSGNTIYF.

This clonotype was picked up a small number of times. The J gene is TRBJ2-5, the V gene TRBV15; D gene unclear. The CDR3 covers 13 residues. V was clipped by 7 bases and J by 5 bases, with 14 bases between them. Germline V gene sequence: CDR1 LNHNV, CDR2 YYDKDF (reference sequence). The CDR3 spells CATKRPERETQYF. The CDR3 DNA follows: TGTGCCACCAAAAGGCCCGAGCGCGAGACCCAGTACTTC.

The chain has TRBV12-3 or TRBV12-4 and TRBJ1-1; 7 bases match TRBD1. The V and J ends lost 6 bases and 8 bases, in that order; junction bases with no gene match: 15. The length of the CDR3 is 15 residues. The CDR3 region has the DNA TGTGCCAGCAGCCATAACAGGGGCCTGGTCGGGGAAGCTTTCTTT. As protein: CASSHNRGLVGEAFF.

V is TRBV20-1 and J is TRBJ1-2; D not certain. Germline V gene data show CDR1 as DFQATT and CDR2 as SNEGSKA (reference sequence). This CDR3 is built from 15 residues. V lost 3 bases to trimming and J lost 3 bases, with 17 bases between them. The chain's CDR3 is CSASMQERTDYGYTF. The CDR3 DNA is TGCAGTGCTAGTATGCAGGAACGCACGGACTATGGCTACACCTTC.

This clonotype was found many times. CDR3 DNA: TGTGCCAGCAGCTCCTCCGGGCGTCAGGGGAAAGGCTCCGGGGAGCTGTTTTTT. It yields the protein CASSSSGRQGKGSGELFF. The V and J genes are TRBV7-9 and TRBJ2-2, with a possible D match to TRBD1 (6 bases). Germline V gives CDR1 SEHNR, CDR2 FQNEAQ (reference sequence). This CDR3 contains 18 residues. V lost 4 bases and J lost 6, with 24 bases in between. The full variable domain, its missing parts supplied by reference TRBV7-9 and TRBJ2-2, is DTGVSQNPRHKITKRGQNVTFRCDPISEHNRLYWYRQTLGQGPEFLTYFQNEAQLEKSRLLSDRFSAERPKGSFSTLEIQRTEQGDSAMYLCASSSSGRQGKGSGELFFGEGSRLTVL.

V and J are TRBV24-1 and TRBJ2-2, with 7 bases identical to TRBD1. V lost 7 bases to trimming and J lost 1 base; unmatched junction nucleotides: 11. There are 17 residues in the CDR3. Germline CDR1 is KGHDR and CDR2 is SFDVKD. CDR3 sequence: CATSAIPTGLNTGELFF. The CDR3 coding sequence is TGTGCCACCAGCGCAATACCGACAGGGTTGAACACCGGGGAGCTGTTTTTT.